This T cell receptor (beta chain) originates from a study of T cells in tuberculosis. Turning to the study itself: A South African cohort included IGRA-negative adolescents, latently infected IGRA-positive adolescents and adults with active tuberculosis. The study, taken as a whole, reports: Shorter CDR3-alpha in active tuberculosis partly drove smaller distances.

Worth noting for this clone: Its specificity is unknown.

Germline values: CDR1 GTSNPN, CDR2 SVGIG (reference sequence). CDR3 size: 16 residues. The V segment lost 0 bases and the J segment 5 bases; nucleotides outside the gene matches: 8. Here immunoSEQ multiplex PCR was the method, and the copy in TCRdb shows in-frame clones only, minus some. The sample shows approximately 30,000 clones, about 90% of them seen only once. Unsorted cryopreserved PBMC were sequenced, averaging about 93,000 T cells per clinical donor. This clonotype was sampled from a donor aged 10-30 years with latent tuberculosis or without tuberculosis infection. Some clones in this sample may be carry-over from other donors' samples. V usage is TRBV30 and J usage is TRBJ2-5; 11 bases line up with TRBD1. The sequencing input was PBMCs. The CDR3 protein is CAWSVRGQGVSETQYF. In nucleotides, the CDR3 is TGTGCCTGGAGTGTAAGGGGACAGGGGGTTTCGGAGACCCAGTACTTC. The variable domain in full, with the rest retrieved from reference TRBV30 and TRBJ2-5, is SQTIHQWPATLVQPVGSPLSLECTVEGTSNPNLYWYRQAAGRGLQLLFYSVGIGQISSEVPQNLSASRPQDRQFILSSKKLLLSDSGFYLCAWSVRGQGVSETQYFGPGTRLLVL.